This entry features one TCR beta chain sequence. Sequencing was performed with immunoSEQ multiplex PCR; in TCRdb, only in-frame clones are kept and a portion is missing. The profile covers some 220,000 clones, with roughly 90% appearing a single time and about 4% taken by the ten largest. The CDR3 is 16 residues long. Germline V lookup: CDR1 PRHDT, CDR2 FYEKMQ (reference sequence). Losses at the gene ends were 4 bases for V and 1 base for J; bases not matched to a gene: 3. This specimen comes from a study of blood T cell repertoires in COVID-19. Sequencing was performed on PBMCs or T cells enriched from blood (not recorded which). This TCR derives from a woman aged 35 to 49 with acute COVID-19. The chain combines TRBV13 with TRBJ2-3; the match to TRBD2 covers 12 bases. CDR3 loop: CASSSSSGGGTDTQYF. The CDR3 bases are TGTGCCAGCAGCTCCTCTAGCGGGGGGGGCACAGATACGCAGTATTTT. Complete variable domain (other parts from reference TRBV13 and TRBJ2-3): AAGVIQSPRHLIKEKRETATLKCYPIPRHDTVYWYQQGPGQDPQFLISFYEKMQSDKGSIPDRFSAQQFSDYHSELNMSSLELGDSALYFCASSSSSGGGTDTQYFGPGTRLTVL.